The subject of this entry is one T cell receptor beta chain. Antigen specificity is unknown. MiXCR was run by TCRdb on the reads, yielding one entry per CDR3 protein. The table includes about 770,000 distinct CDR3 sequences, under 35% detected once. The data were taken from a study of T cell repertoires in cytomegalovirus infection. On the study more broadly: Use of recently identified HLA-C-restricted and well-studied HLA-B-restricted CMV epitopes was part of the study. Through public TCR beta signatures, both CMV infection and matching HLA type were indicated.

Study-wide findings and caveats: CMV-specific TCR beta clonotypes restricted by HLA-C were the ones dominating the ex vivo response.

Germline CDR1 and CDR2: SGHAT and FQDESV (reference sequence). Trimming left V 1 base short and J 5 bases short, with 12 bases between. CDR3 length: 15 amino acids. The TCR originated in a human donor in good health (CMV status not recorded). Some clones in this sample may be carry-over from other donors' samples. This specimen consisted of cultured CD8+ T cells from PBMCs, obtained from culture after CMV antigen stimulation. The V gene is TRBV11-1, the J gene TRBJ2-1, with D uncertain. The CDR3 protein is CASSLGVEWDNEQFF. Here the CDR3 DNA reads TGTGCCAGCAGCTTAGGTGTTGAATGGGACAATGAGCAGTTCTTC.